These T cell receptor beta chains were read from a single sample in a study of breast tumors, draining lymph nodes, adjacent tissues. One entry per CDR3 protein, called by TCRdb with MiXCR from the multiplex PCR reads. The data show some 150,000 distinct CDR3 sequences, about 22% seen once. The sample comprised axillary lymph node tissue. Receptors were obtained from a female donor with breast cancer. Some clones in this sample may be carry-over from other donors' samples. Both conserved end residues are part of each CDR3. Each record gives: CDR3 protein, CDR3 length, J gene, clone size, V gene. The size field is filled for only some rows; it gives once, few, many or a size class.

CASSLDADRGVREQYF	16	TRBJ2-7	many	TRBV11-3
CASSLDPNTGELFF	14	TRBJ2-2	many	TRBV5-4
CASSSRLAGSTDTQYF	16	TRBJ2-3	many	TRBV7-2
CASSSTGTPGEQYF	14	TRBJ2-7	-	TRBV28
CASSQALSYNEQFF	14	TRBJ2-1	many	TRBV4-1
CASSGGLFF	9	TRBJ1-4	-	TRBV6-6
CASSYDGLEKLFF	13	TRBJ1-4	many	TRBV6-5
CASQGRGPNQPQHF	14	TRBJ1-5	-	TRBV28
CATGLSGADTQYF	13	TRBJ2-3	many	TRBV24-1
CASRRKREGGTGELFF	16	TRBJ2-2	many	TRBV19
CASSIVGTSGQETQYF	16	TRBJ2-5	many	TRBV19
CASSPATSLNEQFF	14	TRBJ2-1	few	TRBV4-3
CASSQFTGTSGNTGELFF	18	TRBJ2-2	many	TRBV25-1
CASKTLGDQPQHF	13	TRBJ1-5	many	TRBV19
CASSDPGTRRGEQFF	15	TRBJ2-1	-	TRBV28
CASSMASWGAGNQPQHF	17	TRBJ1-5	few	TRBV19
CASSYDAGGANNSPLHF	17	TRBJ1-6	many	TRBV6-6
CAWSIPGPFQETQYF	15	TRBJ2-5	-	TRBV30
CASSYYATRISGYTF	15	TRBJ1-2	few	TRBV6-2/TRBV6-3
CASSRTSGTDTQCF	14	TRBJ2-3	-	TRBV19
CASSQALTYEQYF	13	TRBJ2-7	many	TRBV4-1
CASRPGQGYYGYTF	14	TRBJ1-2	many	TRBV7-2
CASSPLTAGANTGELFF	17	TRBJ2-2	many	TRBV7-9
CASSLGPRDDEQFF	14	TRBJ2-1	many	TRBV5-1
CASSADPTDTQYF	13	TRBJ2-3	many	TRBV9
CASSIGGPHSAQETQYF	17	TRBJ2-5	few	TRBV19
CGLSKEVGQFF	11	TRBJ2-1	many	TRBV18
CAKLRPKGNSNQPQHF	16	TRBJ1-5	few	TRBV6-5
CASSGRSNQPQHF	13	TRBJ1-5	-	TRBV6-1
CTWSPGTGVNSPLRF	15	TRBJ1-6	-	TRBV30
CASSQGQGASSYEQYF	16	TRBJ2-7	many	TRBV4-1
CASSIGRDQPQHF	13	TRBJ1-5	many	TRBV19
CASSVSSGLNTGELFF	16	TRBJ2-2	many	TRBV9
CSVDPGSVNEQFF	13	TRBJ2-1	many	TRBV29-1
CASSQDSSGSITDTQYF	17	TRBJ2-3	-	TRBV3-1
CASGLLSTGTTNEQFF	16	TRBJ2-1	many	TRBV12-5
CASSLIAGGPETQYF	15	TRBJ2-5	-	TRBV5-1
CASRFWREEETQYF	14	TRBJ2-5	many	TRBV6-6
CASSSQINQPQHF	13	TRBJ1-5	many	TRBV7-6
CSATGAGKETQYF	13	TRBJ2-5	-	TRBV20-1
CAIGTQETQYF	11	TRBJ2-5	many	TRBV10-3
CASSPRLGHPTDYGYTF	17	TRBJ1-2	-	TRBV11-2
CASSQTPWEGGETQYF	16	TRBJ2-5	many	TRBV4-1
CASSSGTGGLYNEQFF	16	TRBJ2-1	many	TRBV7-9
CASREDGGWYTF	12	TRBJ1-2	-	TRBV28
CSARIIMGGLASTGELFF	18	TRBJ2-2	-	TRBV20-1
CSPSRTISYEQYF	13	TRBJ2-7	many	TRBV29-1
CATGGPPNTGELFF	14	TRBJ2-2	many	TRBV15
CASILAGLYNEQFF	14	TRBJ2-1	many	TRBV7-9
CASSPSKGTDSGYTF	15	TRBJ1-2	-	TRBV7-3
CASSQDRISGGNYGYTF	17	TRBJ1-2	many	TRBV4-2
CASGVGSGQGAGGYTF	16	TRBJ1-2	many	TRBV6-1
CASSVGGTTYEQYF	14	TRBJ2-7	many	TRBV9
CASSPETPNNEQFF	14	TRBJ2-1	many	TRBV25-1
CAWNVQGGRTDTQYF	15	TRBJ2-3	many	TRBV30